This T cell receptor beta chain was sequenced for a study of T cell repertoires in cytomegalovirus infection (dated 2019 in TCRdb). Context from the whole study: Donor HLA type was relevant to the analysis, as public TCR beta signatures indicated carriage of CMV infection together with the matching HLA type.

The research as a whole found: In both this cohort and an independent roughly 330-donor cohort, the cumulative frequency of public TCR beta family members distinguished carriers of CMV infection plus the relevant HLA type. The ex vivo response was dominated by HLA-C-restricted CMV-specific TCR beta clonotypes, which also provided the single most frequent clonotype in two of eight donors.

The CDR3 contains 11 residues, cysteine and phenylalanine counted. The entry retains the CDR3 DNA only, 33 bases that are in frame from base 1. CDR1 MGHDK and CDR2 SYGVNS were looked up in the germline V gene. Trimming takes 8 bases from V and 3 bases from J, and the germline ends sit 8 bases apart. The sequencing machine was an Illumina HiSeq 1500. The public reads were reprocessed in TCRdb via fastp at Q25 and MiXCR, keeping in-frame beta chains. Rows matching on CDR3 protein sequence are summarized as one entry with the most common DNA and genes. This sample comprises about 180,000 distinct CDR3 sequences, about 15% of them detected only once. Jointly, the top ten make up more than 20% of the sample. Points on this clonotype: What antigen it recognizes has not been identified. The sample holds no much larger clone one base away, and base qualities are not on file.

The origin of this receptor is a human donor in good health (CMV status not recorded). Some clones in this sample may be carry-over from other donors' samples. The sequenced sample consisted of PBMCs. The V gene is TRBV25-1 and the J gene is TRBJ2-7; no D segment can be confidently identified. The CDR3 amino acid sequence is: CASGNYYEQYF. The DNA reads TGTGCCAGCGGTAATTACTACGAGCAGTACTTC.